A selection of T cell receptor beta chains follows, all from one sample in a study of control samples from healthy donors and cancer patients. TCRdb's copy holds only in-frame clones and misses some; the assay was immunoSEQ multiplex PCR. This sample yields about 160,000 clones, of which 80% to 95% are seen a single time; less than 0.75% belongs to the top ten. Sequencing input: blood. The receptors come from a woman aged 30 to 39 in good health. Each CDR3 is given without its conserved first and last residue.

j_call	v_call	cdr3_aa
TRBJ2-3	TRBV27	ASSPRLAGRTDTQY
TRBJ2-1	TRBV6-2/TRBV6-3	ASSYTGAGSYNEQF
TRBJ1-1	TRBV9	ASSVSMNTEAF
TRBJ2-5	TRBV18	ASSPKSGGQETQY
TRBJ2-1	TRBV6-2/TRBV6-3	ASSYTLAGEFFNEQF
TRBJ1-4	TRBV18	ASSPETSALF
TRBJ2-7	TRBV7-9	ASSPARGTSDRSYEQY
TRBJ1-2	TRBV7-9	ASSPHRDYGYT
TRBJ2-7	TRBV28	ASSPGRGRGSYEQY
TRBJ2-7	TRBV2	ASSEGQGLGEQY
TRBJ1-1	TRBV6-2/TRBV6-3	ASSYKVGQGNTEAF
TRBJ1-4	TRBV28	ASRFGDRNEKLF
TRBJ1-5	TRBV19	ASALGGYSNQPQH
TRBJ2-3	TRBV7-7	ASSLTDRYTDTQY
TRBJ2-2	TRBV24-1	ATSGENTGELF
TRBJ2-7	TRBV2	ASRPGQEPYEQY
TRBJ2-3	TRBV2	ASSDSGGVNTQY
TRBJ1-1	TRBV12-3/TRBV12-4	ASSLGPSTEAF
TRBJ2-1	TRBV9	ASSAGLLIGEQF
TRBJ2-7	TRBV5-1	ASSYSGGSYEQY
TRBJ2-1	TRBV7-9	ASTITSGSLSYNEQF
TRBJ1-1	TRBV3-1/TRBV3-2	ASSISGAGRTEAF
TRBJ1-1	TRBV15	ATSRLTGMNTEAF
TRBJ1-6	TRBV11-2	ASSLGEGAYNSPLH
TRBJ2-1	TRBV6-2/TRBV6-3	ASSYSPPQGLYNEQF
TRBJ1-5	TRBV6-6	ASSYGPPISNQPQH
TRBJ2-2	TRBV5-6	ASSLRGNTGELF
TRBJ2-1	TRBV30	AWSASSVRSYNEQF
TRBJ2-6	TRBV7-9	ASRLTPLGAGANVLT
TRBJ1-6	TRBV19	ASRVTGEGDSPLH
TRBJ1-6	TRBV4-1	ASSQAGAWSYNSPLH
TRBJ2-7	TRBV4-3	ASSQDLGVSYEQY
TRBJ2-7	TRBV2	ASSVPPGENPYEQY
TRBJ2-5	TRBV25-1	ASSRYGGWETQY
TRBJ1-5	TRBV5-1	ASSPGPTDQPQH
TRBJ2-1	TRBV25-1	ASSSVGQGVNEQF
TRBJ2-3	TRBV10-2	ASKGLEVTDTQY
TRBJ1-5	TRBV9	ASREGRRARLQH
TRBJ1-3	TRBV27	ASSLTGSSGNTIY
TRBJ2-5	TRBV7-2	ASSSTSGAQETQY
TRBJ2-2	TRBV14	ASSQGYNSGELF
TRBJ2-2	TRBV28	ASREGSTGELF
TRBJ2-7	TRBV6-5	ARGGGQEQY
TRBJ1-2	TRBV7-3	ASSRPPGLKGYGYT
TRBJ1-3	TRBV30	AWSRQGSGRTGNTIY
TRBJ2-5	TRBV5-4	ASSLKETQY
TRBJ2-7	TRBV6-5	ASRDYTYEQY
TRBJ2-7	TRBV7-8	ASSRSQPYYEQY
TRBJ1-1	TRBV5-5	ASSLGPGTEAF
TRBJ2-7	TRBV29-1	SVRQDSYEQY
TRBJ2-1	TRBV4-3	ASSQDWKGSSYNEQF